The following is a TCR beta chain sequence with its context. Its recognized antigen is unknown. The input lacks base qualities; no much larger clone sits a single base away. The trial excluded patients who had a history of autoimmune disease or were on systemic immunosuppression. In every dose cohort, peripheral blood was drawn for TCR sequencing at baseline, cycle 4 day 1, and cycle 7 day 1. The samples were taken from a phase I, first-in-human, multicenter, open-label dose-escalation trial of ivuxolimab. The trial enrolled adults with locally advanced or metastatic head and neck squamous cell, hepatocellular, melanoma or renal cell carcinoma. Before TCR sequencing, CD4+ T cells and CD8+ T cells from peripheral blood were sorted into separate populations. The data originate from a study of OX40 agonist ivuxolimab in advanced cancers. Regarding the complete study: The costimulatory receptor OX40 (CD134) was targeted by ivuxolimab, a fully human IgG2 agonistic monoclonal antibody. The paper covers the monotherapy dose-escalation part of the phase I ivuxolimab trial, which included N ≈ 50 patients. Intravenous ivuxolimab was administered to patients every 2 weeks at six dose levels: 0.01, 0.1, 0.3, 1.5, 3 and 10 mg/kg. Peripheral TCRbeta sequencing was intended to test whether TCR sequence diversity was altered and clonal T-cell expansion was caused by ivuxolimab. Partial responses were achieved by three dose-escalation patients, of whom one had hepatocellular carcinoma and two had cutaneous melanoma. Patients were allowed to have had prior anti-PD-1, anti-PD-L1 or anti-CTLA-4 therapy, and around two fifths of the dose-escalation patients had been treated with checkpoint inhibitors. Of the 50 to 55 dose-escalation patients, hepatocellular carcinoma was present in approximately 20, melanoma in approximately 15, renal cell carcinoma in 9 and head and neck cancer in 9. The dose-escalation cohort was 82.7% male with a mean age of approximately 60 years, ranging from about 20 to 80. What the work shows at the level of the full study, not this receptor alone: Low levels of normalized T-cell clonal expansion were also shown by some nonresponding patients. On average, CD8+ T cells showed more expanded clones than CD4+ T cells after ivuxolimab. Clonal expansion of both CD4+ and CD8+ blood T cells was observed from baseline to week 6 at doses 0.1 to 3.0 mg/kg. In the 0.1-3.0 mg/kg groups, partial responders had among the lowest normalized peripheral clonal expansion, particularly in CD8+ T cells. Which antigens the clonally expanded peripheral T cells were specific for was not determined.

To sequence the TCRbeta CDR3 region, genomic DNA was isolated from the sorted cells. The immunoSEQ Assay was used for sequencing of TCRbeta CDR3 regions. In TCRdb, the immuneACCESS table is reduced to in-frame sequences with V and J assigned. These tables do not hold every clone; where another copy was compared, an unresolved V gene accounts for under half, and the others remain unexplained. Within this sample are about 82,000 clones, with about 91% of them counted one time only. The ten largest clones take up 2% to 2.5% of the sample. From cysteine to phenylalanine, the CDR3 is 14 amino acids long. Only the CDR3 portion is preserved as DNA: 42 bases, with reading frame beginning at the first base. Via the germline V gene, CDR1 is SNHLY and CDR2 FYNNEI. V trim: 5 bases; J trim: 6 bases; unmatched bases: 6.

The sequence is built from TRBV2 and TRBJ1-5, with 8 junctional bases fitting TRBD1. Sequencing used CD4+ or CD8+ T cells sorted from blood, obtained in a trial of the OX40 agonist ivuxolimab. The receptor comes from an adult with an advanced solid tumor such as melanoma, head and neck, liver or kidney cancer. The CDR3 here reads CASSRSGGIQPQHF. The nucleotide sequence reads TGTGCCAGCAGTAGATCAGGGGGCATTCAGCCCCAGCATTTT. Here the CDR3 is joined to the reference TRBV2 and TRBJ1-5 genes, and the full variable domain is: EPEVTQTPSHQVTQMGQEVILRCVPISNHLYFYWYRQILGQKVEFLVSFYNNEISEKSEIFDDQFSVERPDGSNFTLKIRSTKLEDSAMYFCASSRSGGIQPQHFGDGTRLSIL.